This record looks at one T cell receptor (beta chain) sequence and its context. This specimen belongs to a study of CD8+CD57+ T cells in acquired aplastic anemia. On the study more broadly: DNA recovered from sorted CD4+ and CD8+ cells had a mean of approximately 3 ug.

Trimming removed 3 bases from V and 7 bases from J, with 14 bases in between. This CDR3 contains 15 residues. Germline V gives CDR1 SGDLS, CDR2 YYNGEE. Researchers used genomic DNA as the template to profile TCR beta VDJ and CDR3. MiXCR was run by TCRdb on the reads, yielding one entry per CDR3 protein. Of some 410,000 distinct CDR3 sequences in the sample, under 80% were seen once. This sequence originates from a human donor in good health, serving as a control. Sequencing used sorted CD4+, CD8+, or CD8+CD57+ T cells (not recorded which) from PBMCs. This chain joins TRBV9 and TRBJ1-6; the D is unclear. CDR3 sequence (DNA): TGTGCCAGCAGCGGGCCAGACGACCCCAATTCACCCCTCCACTTT. Translation gives CASSGPDDPNSPLHF.